The rows below give T cell receptor beta chains drawn from one sample of a study of T cells in Graves' hyperthyroidism and ophthalmopathy. TCRdb reprocessed the multiplex PCR reads via MiXCR and lists one record per CDR3 protein. Here the sample spans around 200,000 distinct CDR3 sequences, about 15% being singletons. Sequences were obtained from blood. These receptors originate from a woman between 45 and 60 years old with Graves' hyperthyroidism. Both conserved end residues are part of each CDR3. Each record gives: D gene, J gene, V gene, clone size, CDR3 protein, CDR3 DNA. D genes are given only for firm matches. Clone size is shown for a subset of rows, as once, few, many or a class of expanded clone.

.,TRBJ1-2,TRBV4-3,.,CASSQDRTGVYGYTF,TGCGCCAGCAGCCAAGATCGTACGGGGGTCTATGGCTACACCTTC
.,TRBJ2-2,TRBV6-1,.,CASSGRLGGGGELFF,TGTGCCAGCAGTGGTCGACTAGGTGGAGGTGGGGAGCTGTTTTTT
TRBD2,TRBJ2-7,TRBV28,.,CASSTTAAGGPRRQYF,TGTGCCAGCAGTACTACTGCAGCGGGAGGCCCTAGGAGGCAGTACTTC
TRBD1,TRBJ2-7,TRBV27,.,CASSRTGFEQYF,TGTGCCAGCAGCCGGACAGGGTTCGAGCAGTACTTC
TRBD2,TRBJ2-1,TRBV28,.,CASSRTSGGSPYNEQFF,TGTGCCAGCAGCAGGACTAGCGGGGGCTCGCCCTACAATGAGCAGTTCTTC
.,TRBJ1-2,TRBV2,many,CASSESGYGYTF,TGTGCCAGCAGTGAATCAGGTTATGGCTACACCTTC
.,TRBJ1-5,TRBV28,many,CASHWPGQPQHF,TGTGCCAGCCACTGGCCGGGGCAGCCCCAGCATTTT
TRBD2,TRBJ2-7,TRBV20-1,.,CSARLAGGPILGYEQYF,TGCAGTGCCAGACTAGCGGGGGGACCCATCCTCGGGTACGAGCAGTACTTC
.,TRBJ1-1,TRBV19,many,CASSATLRAFF,TGTGCCAGTAGTGCAACATTAAGAGCTTTCTTT
.,TRBJ1-4,TRBV5-1,many,CASRSGQSNEKLFF,TGCGCCAGCAGATCAGGACAGTCCAATGAAAAACTGTTTTTT
TRBD2,TRBJ2-3,TRBV6-6,many,CASSYAWTSGGSDTQYF,TGTGCCAGCAGTTACGCATGGACTAGCGGGGGTTCAGATACGCAGTATTTT
TRBD1,TRBJ1-2,TRBV5-1,few,CASSLQPGQGSYGYTF,TGCGCCAGCAGCCTTCAACCGGGACAGGGGTCCTATGGCTACACCTTC